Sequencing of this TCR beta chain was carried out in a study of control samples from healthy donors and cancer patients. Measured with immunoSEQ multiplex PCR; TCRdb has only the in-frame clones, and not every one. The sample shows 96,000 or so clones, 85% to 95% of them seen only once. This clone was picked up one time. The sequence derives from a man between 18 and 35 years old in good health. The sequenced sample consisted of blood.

This CDR3 is CASSLGEKLFF. The DNA of the CDR3 is TGTGCCAGCAGCCTCGGGGAAAAACTGTTTTTT. The chain couples TRBV5-6 to TRBJ1-4; no firm D call. Trimming removed 4 bases at V and 8 bases at J, with 6 bases between. Germline loops: CDR1 SGHDT, CDR2 YYEEEE. There are 11 residues in the CDR3.